Below are 16 T cell receptor beta chains sequenced from a single sample in a study of T cells in Graves' hyperthyroidism and ophthalmopathy. TCR beta CDR3 region amplification was performed from RNA transcripts. The HTBI primer set drove a first-round RT-PCR of the TCR CDR3. One entry per CDR3 protein, called by TCRdb with MiXCR from the multiplex PCR reads. The sample holds 300,000 to 350,000 distinct CDR3 sequences, roughly a fifth seen once. Sequencing was carried out using blood. These receptors were collected from a woman aged 45 to 65 with Graves' hyperthyroidism.

As DNA, the CDR3 is TGTGCCAGTAGTAGGACGGGACAACATAATGAGCAGTTCTTC. Residues: CASSRTGQHNEQFF. The chain recombines TRBV19 with TRBJ2-1; weak D call: TRBD1 (6 bases). Germline CDR1 is LNHDA and CDR2 is SQIVND (reference sequence). V lost 4 bases to trimming and J lost 7 bases, with 14 bases between them. The CDR3 has 14 amino acids. The full variable domain, its missing parts supplied by reference TRBV19 and TRBJ2-1, is DGGITQSPKYLFRKEGQNVTLSCEQNLNHDAMYWYRQDPGQGLRLIYYSQIVNDFQKGDIAEGYSVSREKKESFPLTVTSAQKNPTAFYLCASSRTGQHNEQFFGPGTRLTVL.

This clonotype turned up a few times. The CDR3 nucleotides read TGTGCCAGCAGTTACATTGACAGGGTAGAAGCTTTCTTT. It yields the protein CASSYIDRVEAFF. The V call is TRBV6-6, the J call TRBJ1-1; 7 bases are shared with TRBD1. Germline values: CDR1 MNHNY, CDR2 SVGAGI (reference sequence). V was pared by 2 bases and J by 8 bases, with 5 bases of the junction left unmatched. The CDR3 is 13 amino acids.

The chain recombines TRBV10-3 with TRBJ2-5; 7 bases are shared with TRBD1. Losses at the gene ends were 2 bases for V and 2 bases for J; bases not matched to a gene: 5. Looked up from germline, CDR1 is ENHRY and CDR2 is SYGVKD. This CDR3 contains 15 residues. In DNA, the CDR3 is TGTGCCATCAGTGAGGAGGGGGCGTTTCAAGAGACCCAGTACTTC. It codes for CAISEEGAFQETQYF.

The rearrangement joins TRBV28 to TRBJ1-6; no definite D call. This CDR3 region has 15 residues. The V gene lost 8 bases and the J gene lost 0 bases, with 11 bases spanning the gap. Germline V gene sequence: CDR1 MDHEN, CDR2 SYDVKM. CDR3 amino acids: CASQTGSSYNSPLHF. Written as DNA, the CDR3 is TGTGCCAGCCAGACGGGGAGCTCCTATAATTCACCCCTCCACTTT.

This clonotype was found a few times. A much larger clone sits a single nucleotide away, making a read error possible. This chain uses TRBV20-1 with TRBJ1-3; the D is unclear. This CDR3 is built from 14 residues. The germline CDR1 and CDR2 sequences are DFQATT and SNEGSKA (reference sequence). The CDR3 coding sequence is TGCGGTGCTAGTCAGTTGGTCTCTGGAAACACCATATATTTT. This codes for CGASQLVSGNTIYF.

J is TRBJ2-7 and V is TRBV5-1; TRBD2 is a possible D gene (5 bases). Trimming took off 0 bases at V and 0 bases at J, with 10 bases between the two ends. CDR1 is SGHRS and CDR2 is YFSETQ in the germline V gene. There are 15 residues in the CDR3. The chain's CDR3 is CASSLDGIRSYEQYF. The CDR3 DNA follows: TGCGCCAGCAGCTTGGACGGGATTCGCTCCTACGAGCAGTACTTC.

This clonotype was seen many times. V and J are TRBV3-1 and TRBJ1-2; D unclear. The CDR3 runs to 12 residues. V was cut by 4 bases and J by 0 bases, with 3 bases left in between. The V gene's germline CDR1 is LGHDT and CDR2 YNNKEL (reference sequence). CDR3: CASSPANYGYTF. CDR3 coding DNA: TGTGCCAGCAGCCCCGCTAACTATGGCTACACCTTC.

As regards this clonotype: A much larger clone lies one base from this, so it may be a read error. The genes are TRBV7-2 and TRBJ2-1, with D possibly being TRBD2 (7 bases). Judging by the DNA end, TRBJ2-7 fits better; the J call may be wrong. CDR1 is SGHTA, CDR2 FQGNSA, per germline. This CDR3 comprises 16 residues. CDR3 coding DNA: TGTGCCAGCAGCACCGTAGGGGGGGCTCCCTACAATGAGCAGTACTTC. As protein: CASSTVGGAPYNEQYF.

Ten or more counts support this clonotype. The CDR3 sequence: CASSLGGQGAREQYF. The CDR3 bases are TGCGCCAGCAGCTTGGGCGGACAGGGGGCTAGGGAGCAGTACTTC. This chain links TRBV5-1 with TRBJ2-7; the match to TRBD1 covers 11 bases. V shed 0 bases and J 7 bases; nucleotides not matched to a gene: 6. Germline V CDR1 and CDR2: SGHRS, YFSETQ. This CDR3 comprises 15 residues. Full variable domain (missing parts from reference TRBV5-1 and TRBJ2-7): KAGVTQTPRYLIKTRGQQVTLSCSPISGHRSVSWYQQTPGQGLQFLFEYFSETQRNKGNFPGRFSGRQFSNSRSEMNVSTLELGDSALYLCASSLGGQGAREQYFGPGTRLTVT.

A word on this clonotype: At one of its ends the junction is not consistent with the germline gene, which may arise from a read error. The V call is TRBV10-1, the J call TRBJ2-2; 9 positions match TRBD1. CDR3 length equals 15 residues. The germline CDR1 and CDR2 sequences are WNHNN and SYGVQD (reference sequence). DNA of the CDR3: TGCGCCAGCAGTGCTGGGACAGGGCCGGTCGGGGAGCCGTTTTTT. The encoded protein is CASSAGTGPVGEPFF.

This clonotype was detected only a few times. V is TRBV19 and J is TRBJ2-7; possibly TRBD1 for D (7 bases). Germline assignment: CDR1 LNHDA and CDR2 SQIVND (reference sequence). Trimming cost V 6 bases and J 1 base, with 16 bases left between them. The CDR3 covers 15 residues. This CDR3 is CASRGGQAISYEQYF. The CDR3 DNA sequence: TGTGCCAGTAGGGGAGGACAGGCGATATCCTACGAGCAGTACTTC.

The chain carries TRBV19 and TRBJ1-2; tentative D call: TRBD1 (5 bases). Between the trimmed V and J ends, which lost 4 bases and 7 bases, there was a span of 19 bases. Germline V lookup: CDR1 LNHDA, CDR2 SQIVND (reference sequence). This CDR3 has 15 amino acids. CDR3 sequence (DNA): TGTGCCAGTAGTACCGGGGGGGTGAAGGCGGCTGGCTACACCTTC. Its protein product is CASSTGGVKAAGYTF. The full variable domain, its missing parts supplied by reference TRBV19 and TRBJ1-2, is DGGITQSPKYLFRKEGQNVTLSCEQNLNHDAMYWYRQDPGQGLRLIYYSQIVNDFQKGDIAEGYSVSREKKESFPLTVTSAQKNPTAFYLCASSTGGVKAAGYTFGSGTRLTVV.

Concerning this clonotype: At one end, the junction sequence differs from germline, possibly due to a read error. The chain combines TRBV5-1 with TRBJ2-7; D may correspond to TRBD1 or TRBD2 (5 bases each). The germline V gene has CDR1 SGHRS and CDR2 YFSETQ. CDR3 length equals 11 residues. CDR3 in DNA: TGCGCCGGCAGCTTGGGGGACGAGCAGTACTTC. It specifies CAGSLGDEQYF.

This clonotype came up many times. V is TRBV7-8 and J is TRBJ2-7; D perhaps matches TRBD2 (6 bases). Per the germline V gene, CDR1 is SGHVS and CDR2 is FQNEAQ. This CDR3 has 14 amino acids. V lost 2 bases, J lost 3 bases, and 11 bases lay in between. The CDR3 spells CASSLQAGLYEQYF. The DNA of the CDR3 is TGTGCCAGCAGCTTACAAGCGGGCCTCTACGAGCAGTACTTC. Based on the CDR3 plus reference TRBV7-8 and TRBJ2-7, the full variable domain is GAGVSQSPRYKVAKRGQDVALRCDPISGHVSLFWYQQALGQGPEFLTYFQNEAQLDKSGLPSDRFFAERPEGSVSTLKIQRTQQEDSAVYLCASSLQAGLYEQYFGPGTRLTVT.

This clonotype was found a few times. A read error is possible here, since a much larger clone lies one base away. The chain's CDR3 is CASSFRGPGANVPTF. In nucleotides, the CDR3 is TGTGCCAGCAGCTTCAGGGGTCCTGGGGCCAACGTCCCGACTTTC. V gene TRBV5-6 combines with J gene TRBJ2-6; perhaps TRBD1 as D (6 bases). The germline gives CDR1 SGHDT, CDR2 YYEEEE. There are 15 residues in the CDR3.

The chain is built from TRBV6-6 and TRBJ1-4; D not resolved. The CDR3 has 16 residues. Germline lookup yields CDR1 MNHNY and CDR2 SVGAGI (reference sequence). V gave up 0 bases and J gave up 8 bases, with 16 bases separating them. The CDR3 region is CASSYSGFSGEEKLFF. CDR3 sequence (DNA): TGTGCCAGCAGTTACTCGGGATTCAGTGGCGAGGAAAAACTGTTTTTT.